The 25 T cell receptor beta chains listed next were all sequenced from one sample in a study of regulatory T cells in long-lasting Graves disease. As to time point: persistent/refractory GD, antithyroid drugs over 5 years with positive TRAb. Extracted RNA from PBMCs served as the source of the TCR library. The authors built TCR beta libraries using iRepertoire HTBI primers and Arm-PCR of CDR3 regions. TCRdb itself ran the multiplex PCR reads through MiXCR, one entry per CDR3 protein. Among roughly 430,000 distinct CDR3 sequences listed, around 20% were seen once. The input for sequencing was peripheral blood mononuclear cells (PBMCs), taken when the disease was refractory, from a patient treated with antithyroid drugs. These receptor sequences come from a female donor with Graves disease.

This clonotype was detected many times. The chain links TRBV3-1 to TRBJ2-4; possibly TRBD1 for D (8 bases). Germline V lookup: CDR1 LGHDT, CDR2 YNNKEL (reference sequence). V lost 7 bases, J lost 8 bases, and 18 bases lay in between. The CDR3 sequence is 14 residues long. This chain's CDR3 is CASNEGGTGDIQYF. The CDR3 DNA reads TGTGCCAGCAACGAGGGAGGGACAGGTGACATTCAGTACTTC.

Ten or more counts support this clonotype. The chain carries TRBV7-2 and TRBJ1-2, with a tentative D call TRBD1 (5 bases). Germline V gene data show CDR1 as SGHTA and CDR2 as FQGNSA. This CDR3 spans 16 amino acids. Trimming stripped 0 bases from V and 2 bases from J, with 13 bases between. CDR3 bases: TGTGCCAGCAGCTTAGCGCTCGGCCAGGGAAACTATGGCTACACCTTC. It is translated as CASSLALGQGNYGYTF.

At least ten counts were recorded for this clonotype. The chain carries TRBV27 and TRBJ2-7; a possible D gene is TRBD1 (6 bases). The CDR3 is made up of 13 amino acids. Germline-derived CDR1 and CDR2 are MNHEY and SMNVEV (reference sequence). Trimming cost V 6 bases and J 2 bases, with 11 bases left between them. The CDR3, as DNA: TGTGCCAGCAGCCAGGGGCATACCTACGAGCAGTACTTC. This codes for CASSQGHTYEQYF.

V usage is TRBV5-1 and J usage is TRBJ2-5; TRBD2 matches at 11 bases. This CDR3 is built from 17 residues. Germline CDR1 and CDR2: SGHRS and YFSETQ. With 2 bases clipped from V and 5 bases from J, the junction kept 11 bases outside the gene matches. Written as DNA, the CDR3 is TGCGCCAGCAGCTTATCTGGGCTAGCGGGAGGTAGTGAGACCCAGTACTTC. Translating it yields CASSLSGLAGGSETQYF.

CDR3 amino acids: CATSFLPGAGELFF. For the CDR3, the DNA is TGTGCCACCAGCTTCCTTCCCGGGGCAGGGGAGCTGTTTTTT. The V and J genes are TRBV15 and TRBJ2-2; either TRBD1 or TRBD2 may supply D (5 bases each). CDR1 is LNHNV and CDR2 is YYDKDF in the germline V gene (reference sequence). CDR3 length: 14 residues. The ends were cut back, 5 bases at V and 8 bases at J, with 15 bases in the middle.

This chain joins TRBV12-3 or TRBV12-4 and TRBJ1-3; D is unclear. This CDR3 is built from 13 residues. The V gene lost 5 bases and the J gene lost 4 bases, with 9 bases spanning the gap. CDR3 residues: CASSNNGGNTIYF. CDR3 sequence (DNA): TGTGCCAGCAGTAACAACGGGGGAAACACCATATATTTT.

About this clonotype: Since a much larger clone is just one base distant, this may be a read error. The gene calls are TRBV11-2 and TRBJ2-5; 11 bases are a match to TRBD2. This CDR3 has 16 amino acids. V lost 5 bases and J lost 5; bases outside the gene matches: 10. Germline CDR1 is SGHAT and CDR2 is FQNNGV. For the CDR3, the DNA is TGTGCCAGCAGCCAGGGACTAGCGGTAGGAAGGGAGACCCAGTACTTC. This gives the protein CASSQGLAVGRETQYF.

A remark on this clonotype: A far larger clone differs by one base, so this is likely a read error. The J gene is TRBJ2-5, the V gene TRBV13, with D tentatively TRBD2 (7 bases). CDR1 and CDR2 (germline): PRHDT, FYEKMQ (reference sequence). The CDR3 extends over 16 amino acids. The CDR3 protein is CASSTHREGDQEAQYF. The DNA for the CDR3 is TGTGCCAGCAGTACCCACAGGGAGGGAGACCAAGAGGCCCAGTACTTC. The full variable domain, completed using reference TRBV13 and TRBJ2-5, is AAGVIQSPRHLIKEKRETATLKCYPIPRHDTVYWYQQGPGQDPQFLISFYEKMQSDKGSIPDRFSAQQFSDYHSELNMSSLELGDSALYFCASSTHREGDQEAQYFGPGTRLLVL.

The V gene is TRBV5-6, the J gene TRBJ1-2, with D unclear. This CDR3 is built from 14 residues. Trimming took off 4 bases at V and 4 bases at J, with 14 bases between the two ends. The germline CDR1 and CDR2 sequences are SGHDT and YYEEEE. Here the CDR3 DNA reads TGTGCCAGCAGCCGACTCGGACCGGGCTATGGCTACACCTTC. Amino acids: CASSRLGPGYGYTF.

This clonotype was detected many times. The rearrangement joins TRBV2 to TRBJ1-2; 8 bases match TRBD1. V dropped 10 bases and J dropped 6; count of bases not matched to a gene: 7. Per the germline V gene, CDR1 is SNHLY and CDR2 is FYNNEI. CDR3 length: 12 amino acids. The CDR3 sequence: CANHRGTHGYTF. For the CDR3, the DNA is TGTGCCAACCACAGGGGGACTCATGGCTACACCTTC.

This clonotype was found many times. J is TRBJ1-2 and V is TRBV6-1; D uncertain. V shed 5 bases and J shed 3 bases, with 13 bases lying between them. Germline V gene sequence: CDR1 MNHNS, CDR2 SASEGT. This CDR3 contains 14 residues. The CDR3 spells CASSPSSVYYGYTF. The DNA of the CDR3 is TGTGCCAGCAGTCCGTCCTCAGTTTACTATGGCTACACCTTC.

This clonotype has ten or more counts. CDR3 residues: CASSLRTVPNQPQHF. For the CDR3, the DNA is TGTGCCAGCAGTCTCCGGACAGTACCTAATCAGCCCCAGCATTTT. V is TRBV12-3 or TRBV12-4 and J is TRBJ1-5, with a weak D call TRBD1 (6 bases). The CDR3 consists of 15 residues. Trimming shortened V by 5 bases and J by 4 bases, and 15 bases separated the two germline ends.

This clonotype has a count of ten or more. This sequence joins TRBV11-2 and TRBJ2-5, with 8 bases matching TRBD1. Per the germline V gene, CDR1 is SGHAT and CDR2 is FQNNGV. The V gene end was trimmed by 5 bases and the J gene end by 4 bases; junction bases not matched to a gene: 6. The CDR3 consists of 14 residues. Here the CDR3 reads CASSPGTGGETQYF. The CDR3 bases are TGTGCCAGCAGCCCCGGCACAGGGGGAGAGACCCAGTACTTC.

This clonotype was detected a few times. The rearrangement links TRBV9 to TRBJ2-5; D may be TRBD1 or TRBD2 (7 bases each). The CDR3 is made up of 13 amino acids. Trimming shortened V by 4 bases and J by 7 bases, and 14 bases separated the two germline ends. Germline V gene lookup returns CDR1 SGDLS and CDR2 YYNGEE. CDR3 sequence (DNA): TGTGCCAGCAGCACAACAGGGGAGGGGACCCAGTACTTC. Translated: CASSTTGEGTQYF. Looking up the rest from reference TRBV9 and TRBJ2-5 gives the full variable domain: DSGVTQTPKHLITATGQRVTLRCSPRSGDLSVYWYQQSLDQGLQFLIQYYNGEERAKGNILERFSAQQFPDLHSELNLSSLELGDSALYFCASSTTGEGTQYFGPGTRLLVL.

This clonotype was detected many times. The chain employs TRBV11-2 and TRBJ2-7; D possibly corresponds to TRBD1 (6 bases). The CDR3 is made up of 15 amino acids. V dropped 5 bases and J dropped 1 base, with 15 bases sitting between them. Germline V gene data show CDR1 as SGHAT and CDR2 as FQNNGV. The chain's CDR3 is CASSKSQGLSYEQYF. Here the CDR3 DNA reads TGTGCCAGCAGCAAGTCACAGGGTCTTTCCTACGAGCAGTACTTC.

This clonotype has a single count. Just one base apart from a much larger clone, this may be a read error. The V and J genes are TRBV27 and TRBJ2-7; TRBD2 aligns across 7 bases. The CDR3 runs to 15 residues. Germline V gene lookup returns CDR1 MNHEY and CDR2 SMNVEV (reference sequence). The CDR3 sequence: CASSLSSGQSYGQYF. DNA for the CDR3: TGTGCCAGCAGTTTATCTAGCGGGCAGTCCTACGGGCAGTACTTC.

The V call is TRBV29-1, the J call TRBJ2-7; 8 nucleotides agree with TRBD2. The germline V gene has CDR1 SQVTM and CDR2 ANQGSEA. The CDR3 contains 14 residues. V was clipped by 3 bases and J by 5 bases; unmatched bases: 9. The CDR3 sequence is CSVDGPGGPDEQYF. CDR3 DNA sequence: TGCAGCGTTGATGGGCCGGGAGGGCCGGACGAGCAGTACTTC.

This clonotype was seen repeatedly, ten times or more. The V and J genes are TRBV27 and TRBJ2-5, with D perhaps being TRBD1 or TRBD2 (6 bases each). The germline V gene encodes CDR1 MNHEY and CDR2 SMNVEV (reference sequence). The CDR3 consists of 14 residues. Trimming took 3 bases from V and 4 from J, leaving 12 bases between them. The CDR3 loop is CASSLMGGGETQYF. CDR3 DNA: TGTGCCAGCAGTTTGATGGGGGGCGGAGAGACCCAGTACTTC.

The CDR3 DNA is TGTGCCAGCAGCCCCCTGCACACCGGGGCCGGGGAGCTGTTTTTT. Translated: CASSPLHTGAGELFF. V and J are TRBV3-1 and TRBJ2-2, with D maybe TRBD2 (5 bases). V was cut by 4 bases and J by 6 bases, with 15 bases left in between. CDR1 is LGHDT and CDR2 is YNNKEL in the germline V gene (reference sequence). The CDR3 extends over 15 amino acids.

This clonotype was recorded at least ten times. The chain carries TRBV28 and TRBJ2-4, with 10 bases fitting TRBD1. The CDR3 extends over 13 amino acids. CDR1 and CDR2 (germline): MDHEN, SYDVKM. The ends lost 7 bases at V and 7 bases at J; junction bases unmatched: 4. The CDR3 nucleotides read TGTGCCAGCAAGGGACAGGGGACGAACATTCAGTACTTC. It specifies CASKGQGTNIQYF. Filled out from reference TRBV28 and TRBJ2-4, the complete variable domain reads DVKVTQSSRYLVKRTGEKVFLECVQDMDHENMFWYRQDPGLGLRLIYFSYDVKMKEKGDIPEGYSVSREKKERFSLILESASTNQTSMYLCASKGQGTNIQYFGAGTRLSVL.

The V call is TRBV29-1, the J call TRBJ2-3; D is uncertain. Germline lookup yields CDR1 SQVTM and CDR2 ANQGSEA. The CDR3 runs 12 residues. The V end lost 7 bases, the J end lost 4 bases, and 12 bases lay between the germline ends. The CDR3 DNA follows: TGCAGCGGTGGCTCCGGGTCAGATACGCAGTATTTT. Translating gives CSGGSGSDTQYF.

This clonotype was detected many times. The chain recombines TRBV29-1 with TRBJ2-5; no definite D call. V lost 7 bases to trimming and J lost 0 bases, with 9 bases between them. CDR1 SQVTM and CDR2 ANQGSEA come from the germline V gene. The CDR3 is 12 residues long. The CDR3 bases are TGCAGCGGGGCGCAGGACCAAGAGACCCAGTACTTC. This codes for CSGAQDQETQYF.

This clonotype showed up many times. This chain links TRBV28 with TRBJ2-7; 7 bases align to TRBD1. Germline V gives CDR1 MDHEN, CDR2 SYDVKM. V shed 4 bases and J 4 bases; nucleotides not matched to a gene: 13. The CDR3 is made up of 16 amino acids. CDR3 coding DNA: TGTGCCAGCAGTTCCCTCCGACGGACAGGAATTTACGAGCAGTACTTC. It codes for CASSSLRRTGIYEQYF.

This clonotype was picked up a small number of times. The CDR3 nucleotides are TGTGCCAGCAGGGGGGAGGGGACTGAAGCTTTCTTT. Protein: CASRGEGTEAFF. The rearrangement uses TRBV7-9 and TRBJ1-1, with TRBD1 as a possible D gene (5 bases). Germline V gives CDR1 SEHNR, CDR2 FQNEAQ (reference sequence). V was trimmed by 6 bases and J by 5 bases, leaving 10 bases between them. This CDR3 has 12 amino acids.

This clonotype has a handful of counts. V usage is TRBV9 and J usage is TRBJ1-2; D is ambiguous. CDR1 SGDLS and CDR2 YYNGEE come from the germline V gene. This CDR3 has 15 amino acids. V was pared by 4 bases and J by 4 bases, with 17 bases between. DNA of the CDR3: TGTGCCAGCAGCTCCCGGGGAGCAGTGACCTATGGCTACACCTTC. Amino acid sequence: CASSSRGAVTYGYTF. The whole variable domain, remainder taken from reference TRBV9 and TRBJ1-2, is DSGVTQTPKHLITATGQRVTLRCSPRSGDLSVYWYQQSLDQGLQFLIQYYNGEERAKGNILERFSAQQFPDLHSELNLSSLELGDSALYFCASSSRGAVTYGYTFGSGTRLTVV.